The present T cell receptor beta chain was sequenced within a study of Ad26.COV2.S vaccination and SARS-CoV-2 variants. As concerns this clone: Other DNA sequences in this specimen translate into the identical CDR3.

Clones were read by immunoSEQ multiplex PCR, and TCRdb kept only the in-frame ones, dropping some. The sample lists hundreds of thousands of clones; about 89% were seen once. Germline CDR1 SGHTA, CDR2 FQGNSA. V lost 5 bases to trimming and J lost 4 bases; unmatched junction nucleotides: 2. The CDR3 extends over 13 amino acids. Treatment described: about 20 received Ad26.COV2.S at low or high dose, single or two shots; five or six received placebo; per-sample allocation not given. It was on day 63 after the first vaccine or placebo injection that samples were taken. Immunization relied on an Ad26 vector, which expressed Wuhan-strain SARS-CoV-2 spike.

The sequences come from peripheral blood, collected in a trial of Ad26.COV2.S vaccine versus placebo. The TCR was taken from a person between 18 and 59 years old who received the Ad26.COV2.S COVID-19 vaccine or a placebo. The rearrangement links TRBV7-2 to TRBJ1-5; 7 bases agree with TRBD1. DNA for the CDR3: TGTGCCAGCAGCCCACAGGGGAATCAGCCCCAGCATTTT. Translating gives CASSPQGNQPQHF.